The 26 T cell receptor beta chains listed next were all sequenced from one sample in a study of T cell repertoires in cytomegalovirus infection. These receptors lack a known antigen. TCRdb re-called the reads with MiXCR, one entry per CDR3 protein. There are some 500,000 distinct CDR3 sequences in the sample; roughly a third occur only once, and around a sixth lies in the top ten. The sample was cultured PBMCs, taken from culture after CMV antigen stimulation. These receptors came from a human donor in good health (CMV status not recorded). Some clones in this sample may be carry-over from other donors' samples.

This clonotype was counted a single time. The chain is built from TRBV10-3 and TRBJ2-5; 7 nucleotides line up with TRBD2. This CDR3 is built from 13 residues. The J segment lost 5 bases and the V segment lost 4 bases, leaving 4 bases of the junction unmatched. CDR1 and CDR2 (germline): ENHRY, SYGVKD. In DNA, the CDR3 is TGTGCCATCAGTGGCGGACTAGAGGAGACCCAGTACTTC. It is translated as CAISGGLEETQYF.

This clonotype has only a few counts. The V and J genes are TRBV11-2 and TRBJ2-3; D gene ambiguous. Germline loops: CDR1 SGHAT, CDR2 FQNNGV. This CDR3 comprises 14 residues. Trimming cost V 6 bases and J 6 bases, with 16 bases left between them. This CDR3 reads CASRFSSNLDTQYF. DNA for the CDR3: TGTGCCAGCAGATTCTCCTCAAATCTGGATACGCAGTATTTT.

The V gene is TRBV4-1, the J gene TRBJ1-1; no clear D. Per germline, CDR1 MGHRA and CDR2 YSYEKL. V was pared by 4 bases and J by 4 bases, with 16 bases between. The CDR3 is 15 residues long. CDR3 nucleotide sequence: TGCGCCAGCAGCCCAAACTTAGTGAGGGCCACTGAAGCTTTCTTT. Translated, it gives CASSPNLVRATEAFF.

The chain links TRBV4-1 to TRBJ1-2; the D gene is possibly TRBD1 (6 bases). V was cut by 3 bases and J by 2 bases, with 19 bases left in between. CDR1 MGHRA and CDR2 YSYEKL come from the germline V gene. The CDR3 is made up of 17 amino acids. CDR3 coding DNA: TGCGCCAGCAGCCAGGGTGGAGAGGGGGAAGAGAACTATGGCTACACCTTC. Protein product: CASSQGGEGEENYGYTF.

The V call is TRBV7-6, the J call TRBJ1-2; D gene unclear. Trimming took 0 bases from V and 4 from J, leaving 9 bases between them. The CDR3 totals 14 residues. CDR1 and CDR2 from the germline V gene are SGHVS and FNYEAQ. CDR3 DNA: TGTGCCAGCAGCTTAGCGGACGGTGGCTATGGCTACACCTTC. It is translated as CASSLADGGYGYTF.

This clonotype showed up just a few times. V is TRBV11-2 and J is TRBJ2-3; 7 bases align to TRBD2. The germline gives CDR1 SGHAT, CDR2 FQNNGV. Trimming at V came to 1 base and at J to 0 bases, leaving 7 bases not matched to a gene. This CDR3 has 17 residues. The CDR3 DNA reads as TGTGCCAGCAGCTTAGGGGTGCGCGGGGGAAGCACAGATACGCAGTATTTT. Translated: CASSLGVRGGSTDTQYF.

The chain uses TRBV7-2 and TRBJ1-2; D unclear. This CDR3 comprises 14 residues. Germline V gene lookup returns CDR1 SGHTA and CDR2 FQGNSA. Trimming removed 1 base at V and 7 bases at J, with 13 bases between. CDR3 in amino acids: CASSLGGVSGGYTF. The CDR3, as DNA: TGTGCCAGCAGCTTAGGTGGGGTTTCGGGTGGCTACACCTTC. Looking up the rest from reference TRBV7-2 and TRBJ1-2 gives the full variable domain: GAGVSQSPSNKVTEKGKDVELRCDPISGHTALYWYRQSLGQGLEFLIYFQGNSAPDKSGLPSDRFSAERTGGSVSTLTIQRTQQEDSAVYLCASSLGGVSGGYTFGSGTRLTVV.

This chain connects TRBV5-6 to TRBJ2-5; 9 bases fit TRBD1. V was pared by 9 bases and J by 5 bases, with 8 bases of the junction left unmatched. This CDR3 is built from 13 residues. From germline, CDR1 is SGHDT and CDR2 YYEEEE. CDR3 in amino acids: CATSTGGGETQYF. The CDR3 DNA follows: TGTGCCACCTCAACAGGGGGCGGGGAGACCCAGTACTTC.

With respect to this clonotype: A single base separates this from a much larger clone, so it may be a read error. This chain uses TRBV7-2 with TRBJ2-2, with D perhaps given as TRBD1 or TRBD2 (5 bases each). Germline V gene sequence: CDR1 SGHTA, CDR2 FQGNSA. The CDR3 runs to 16 residues. CDR3 region: CASSPRQTLNTGELVF. CDR3 coding DNA: TGTGCCAGCAGCCCTCGACAGACATTAAACACCGGGGAGCTGGTTTTT.

V is TRBV29-1 and J is TRBJ2-7, with D possibly being TRBD1 (6 bases). The CDR3 runs 13 residues. Trimming left V 4 bases short and J 0 bases short, with 10 bases between. CDR1 is SQVTM, CDR2 ANQGSEA, per germline. This CDR3 is CSVARGSSYEQYF. CDR3 in DNA: TGCAGCGTTGCGAGGGGGTCCTCCTACGAGCAGTACTTC.

This clonotype appeared a few times. V and J are TRBV6-1 and TRBJ2-7, with D possibly matching TRBD1 (6 bases). Trimming pared 4 bases from V and 2 bases from J, leaving 9 bases between. Germline V gene sequence: CDR1 MNHNS, CDR2 SASEGT. This CDR3 has 13 amino acids. DNA for the CDR3: TGTGCCAGCAGTGCAACAGGGACCTACGAGCAGTACGTC. The encoded protein is CASSATGTYEQYV.

This clonotype was observed a handful of times. The chain is built from TRBV20-1 and TRBJ2-3; D might be TRBD2 (5 bases). This CDR3 is 13 amino acids long. Germline assignment: CDR1 DFQATT and CDR2 SNEGSKA (reference sequence). V was trimmed by 6 bases and J by 0 bases, leaving 10 bases between them. This CDR3 reads CSAPWESTDTQYF. The CDR3 region has the DNA TGCAGTGCCCCATGGGAGAGCACAGATACGCAGTATTTT.

This clonotype was recorded at least ten times. The gene calls are TRBV7-2 and TRBJ1-5, with D perhaps TRBD1 (6 bases). Germline CDR1 SGHTA, CDR2 FQGNSA. There are 15 residues in the CDR3. Trimming took off 1 base at V and 9 bases at J, with 16 bases between the two ends. CDR3 sequence reads: CASSLEGQGIMPQHF. The CDR3 region has the DNA TGTGCCAGCAGCTTAGAGGGCCAGGGGATCATGCCCCAGCATTTT.

The chain recombines TRBV11-2 with TRBJ2-7; D remains ambiguous. Germline CDR1 and CDR2: SGHAT and FQNNGV. Trimming stripped 1 base from V and 3 bases from J, with 16 bases between. The CDR3 consists of 16 residues. CDR3: CASSLGPSPNIYEQYV. The CDR3, as DNA: TGTGCCAGCAGCTTAGGGCCATCCCCTAACATCTACGAGCAGTACGTC.

The genes are TRBV12-3 or TRBV12-4 and TRBJ2-2; D may be TRBD2 (6 bases). Trimming cost V 6 bases and J 6 bases, with 14 bases left between them. The CDR3 contains 14 residues. The CDR3: CASRGQGGPGELFF. CDR3 DNA sequence: TGTGCCAGCAGGGGCCAAGGAGGGCCCGGGGAGCTGTTTTTT.

The chain has TRBV4-3 and TRBJ2-7; TRBD2 agrees at 7 bases. The CDR3 runs 15 residues. Germline loops: CDR1 LGHNA, CDR2 YSLEER. Unmatched junction bases numbered 5, after V lost 1 base and J lost 2 bases. The DNA of the CDR3 is TGCGCCAGCAGCCAAGCACGCGGGGGTACCTACGAGCAGTACTTC. Amino acids: CASSQARGGTYEQYF.

This clonotype was found many times. The CDR3 region is CATSALGRGLETQYF. CDR3 sequence (DNA): TGTGCCACCAGTGCCCTTGGAAGGGGGCTAGAGACCCAGTACTTC. The chain is built from TRBV24-1 and TRBJ2-5; 7 bases agree with TRBD1. V shed 5 bases and J 4 bases; nucleotides not matched to a gene: 9. This CDR3 is built from 15 residues. Germline CDR1 reads KGHDR; CDR2 reads SFDVKD.

V gene TRBV7-9 combines with J gene TRBJ1-4; D is perhaps TRBD1 (6 bases). The germline gives CDR1 SEHNR, CDR2 FQNEAQ (reference sequence). The length of the CDR3 is 16 residues. V was trimmed by 5 bases and J by 6 bases, leaving 19 bases between them. The CDR3 sequence is CASSPRQGGRDEKLFF. In nucleotides, the CDR3 is TGTGCCAGCAGCCCCCGACAAGGGGGGCGAGATGAAAAACTGTTTTTT.

The rearrangement joins TRBV20-1 to TRBJ2-1; TRBD2 agrees at 9 bases. V lost 0 bases and J lost 7; bases outside the gene matches: 7. Germline CDR1 is DFQATT and CDR2 is SNEGSKA (reference sequence). This CDR3 has 15 residues. CDR3 nucleotides: TGCAGTGCTAGAGAGTTGGCGGGAGGGTGGAATGAGCAGTTCTTC. Translated, it gives CSARELAGGWNEQFF.

The chain uses TRBV19 and TRBJ1-5, with 7 bases aligning to TRBD1. The CDR3 is 16 residues long. Trimming took 3 bases from V and 5 from J; bases not matched to a gene: 10. From germline, CDR1 is LNHDA and CDR2 SQIVND (reference sequence). This CDR3 is CASSMSGGDGHQPQHF. The CDR3 bases are TGTGCCAGTAGTATGTCAGGGGGTGATGGCCATCAGCCCCAGCATTTT. The variable domain in full, with the rest retrieved from reference TRBV19 and TRBJ1-5, is DGGITQSPKYLFRKEGQNVTLSCEQNLNHDAMYWYRQDPGQGLRLIYYSQIVNDFQKGDIAEGYSVSREKKESFPLTVTSAQKNPTAFYLCASSMSGGDGHQPQHFGDGTRLSIL.

The chain recombines TRBV14 with TRBJ2-1, with D possibly TRBD1 on 5 matching bases. There are 17 residues in the CDR3. Trimming pared 0 bases from V and 4 bases from J, leaving 16 bases between. Germline values: CDR1 SGHDN, CDR2 FVKESK. The CDR3, as DNA: TGTGCCAGCAGCCAAGAAGTGTCGGGCAGGGTTTACAATGAGCAGTTCTTC. Translated: CASSQEVSGRVYNEQFF.

The rearrangement uses TRBV20-1 and TRBJ2-3; 10 nucleotides align to TRBD2. This CDR3 comprises 15 residues. V was clipped by 6 bases and J by 4 bases; unmatched bases: 10. Germline CDR1 DFQATT, CDR2 SNEGSKA (reference sequence). In nucleotides, the CDR3 is TGCAGTGCCAACCCACCTCTAGCGGGGGCAGATACGCAGTATTTT. Encoded protein: CSANPPLAGADTQYF.

In this sample, this clonotype turned up many times. V and J are TRBV7-2 and TRBJ1-4, with D tentatively TRBD1 (6 bases). CDR1 and CDR2 from the germline V gene are SGHTA and FQGNSA. The ends were cut back, 1 base at V and 3 bases at J, with 9 bases in the middle. This CDR3 contains 15 residues. CDR3 protein: CASSLGRTANEKLFF. The CDR3 region has the DNA TGTGCCAGCAGCTTAGGACGGACAGCTAATGAAAAACTGTTTTTT.

The CDR3 reads CAIGSDSSTAEAFF. The CDR3 region has the DNA TGTGCCATCGGATCAGACAGTAGCACTGCTGAAGCTTTCTTT. The genes are TRBV10-3 and TRBJ1-1; perhaps TRBD1 as D (5 bases). With 8 bases removed from V and 6 bases from J, the gap between germline ends came to 19 bases. The germline V gene has CDR1 ENHRY and CDR2 SYGVKD. The CDR3 runs 14 residues.

The chain uses TRBV19 and TRBJ2-1; possibly TRBD2 for D (6 bases). Looked up from germline, CDR1 is LNHDA and CDR2 is SQIVND (reference sequence). This CDR3 spans 14 amino acids. Deletions cut 6 bases from V and 8 bases from J, with 17 bases between. CDR3: CASSRSSERDEQFF. The DNA for the CDR3 is TGTGCCAGTAGCCGTTCTAGCGAAAGGGATGAGCAGTTCTTC.

V usage is TRBV6-5 and J usage is TRBJ2-3; TRBD2 matches at 11 bases. Germline trimming cut 0 bases from V and 3 bases from J; bases unmatched to any gene: 5. The CDR3 consists of 17 residues. Germline values: CDR1 MNHEY, CDR2 SVGAGI. DNA of the CDR3: TGTGCCAGCAGTTACTCGTTTAGCGGGAGGGCTACAGATACGCAGTATTTT. The encoded protein is CASSYSFSGRATDTQYF.